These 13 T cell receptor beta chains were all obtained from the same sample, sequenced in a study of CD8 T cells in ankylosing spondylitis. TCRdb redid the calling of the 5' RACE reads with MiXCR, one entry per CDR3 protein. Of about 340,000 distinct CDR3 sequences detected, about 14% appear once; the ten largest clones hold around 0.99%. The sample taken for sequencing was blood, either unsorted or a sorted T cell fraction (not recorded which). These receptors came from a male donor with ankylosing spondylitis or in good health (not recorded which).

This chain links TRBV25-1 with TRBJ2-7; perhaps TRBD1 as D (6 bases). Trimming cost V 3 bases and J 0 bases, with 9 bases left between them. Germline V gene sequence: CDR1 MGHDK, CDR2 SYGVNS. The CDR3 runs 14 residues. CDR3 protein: CASSDDRSSYEQYF. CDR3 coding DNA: TGTGCCAGCAGTGACGACAGGAGCTCCTACGAGCAGTACTTC.

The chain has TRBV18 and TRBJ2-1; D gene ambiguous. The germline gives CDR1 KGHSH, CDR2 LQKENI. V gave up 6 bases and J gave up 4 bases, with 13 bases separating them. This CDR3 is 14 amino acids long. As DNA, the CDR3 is TGTGCCAGCTCCAGAGAGGCCCAATACAATGAGCAGTTCTTC. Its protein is CASSREAQYNEQFF.

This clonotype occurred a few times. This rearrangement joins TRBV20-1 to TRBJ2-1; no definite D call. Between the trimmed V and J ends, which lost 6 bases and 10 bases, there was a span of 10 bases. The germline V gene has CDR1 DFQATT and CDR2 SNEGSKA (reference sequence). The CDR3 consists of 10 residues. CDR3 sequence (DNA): TGCAGTGCCTTTGACCCCGAGCAGTTCTTC. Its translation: CSAFDPEQFF.

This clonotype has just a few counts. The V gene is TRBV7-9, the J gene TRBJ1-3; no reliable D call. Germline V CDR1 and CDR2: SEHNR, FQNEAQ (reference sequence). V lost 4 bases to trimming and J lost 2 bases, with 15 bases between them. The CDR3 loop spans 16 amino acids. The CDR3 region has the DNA TGTGCCAGCAGCTCGAGTTCACGGGCGCCTGGAAACACCATATATTTT. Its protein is CASSSSSRAPGNTIYF.

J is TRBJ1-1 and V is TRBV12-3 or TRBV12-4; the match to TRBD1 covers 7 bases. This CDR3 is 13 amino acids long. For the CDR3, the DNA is TGTGCGGTGGGTACAGGGGCCCTCGCTGAAGCTTTCTTT. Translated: CAVGTGALAEAFF.

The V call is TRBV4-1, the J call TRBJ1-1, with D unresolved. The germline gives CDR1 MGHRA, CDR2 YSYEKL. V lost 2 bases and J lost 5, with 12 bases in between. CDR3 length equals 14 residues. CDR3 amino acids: CASSQPTRVTEAFF. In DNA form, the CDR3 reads TGCGCCAGCAGCCAACCCACCCGAGTAACTGAAGCTTTCTTT.

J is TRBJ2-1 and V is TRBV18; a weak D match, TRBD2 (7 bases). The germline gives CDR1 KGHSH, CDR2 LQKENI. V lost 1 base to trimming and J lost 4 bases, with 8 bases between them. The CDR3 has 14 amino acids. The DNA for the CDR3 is TGTGCCAGCTCACCACAGGGGGGGTACAATGAGCAGTTCTTC. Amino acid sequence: CASSPQGGYNEQFF. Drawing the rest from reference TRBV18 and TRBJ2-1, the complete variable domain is NAGVMQNPRHLVRRRGQEARLRCSPMKGHSHVYWYRQLPEEGLKFMVYLQKENIIDESGMPKERFSAEFPKEGPSILRIQQVVRGDSAAYFCASSPQGGYNEQFFGPGTRLTVL.

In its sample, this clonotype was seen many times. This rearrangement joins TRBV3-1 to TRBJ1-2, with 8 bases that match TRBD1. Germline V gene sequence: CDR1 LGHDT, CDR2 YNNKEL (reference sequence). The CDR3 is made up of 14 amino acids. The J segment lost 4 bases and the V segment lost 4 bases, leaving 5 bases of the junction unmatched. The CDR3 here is CASSRAGTGYGYTF. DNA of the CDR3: TGTGCCAGCAGCCGCGCGGGGACAGGCTATGGCTACACCTTC.

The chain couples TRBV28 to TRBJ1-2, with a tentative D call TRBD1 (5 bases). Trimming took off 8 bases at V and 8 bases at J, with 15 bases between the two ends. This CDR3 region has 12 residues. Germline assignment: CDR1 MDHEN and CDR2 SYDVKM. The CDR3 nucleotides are TGTGCCAGCGTTACCGTGGGGGGGGGCTACACCTTC. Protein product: CASVTVGGGYTF.

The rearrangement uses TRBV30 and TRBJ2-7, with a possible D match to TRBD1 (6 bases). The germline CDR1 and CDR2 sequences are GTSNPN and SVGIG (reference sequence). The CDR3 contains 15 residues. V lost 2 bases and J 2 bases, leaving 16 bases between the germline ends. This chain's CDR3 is CAWSIGQQQTYEQYF. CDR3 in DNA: TGTGCCTGGAGTATAGGACAGCAGCAAACCTACGAGCAGTACTTC.

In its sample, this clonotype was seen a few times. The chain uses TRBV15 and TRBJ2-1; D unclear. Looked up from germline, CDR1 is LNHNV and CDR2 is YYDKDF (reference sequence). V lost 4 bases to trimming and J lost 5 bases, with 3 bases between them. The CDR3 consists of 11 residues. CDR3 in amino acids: CATSKDNEQFF. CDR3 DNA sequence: TGTGCCACCAGCAAAGACAATGAGCAGTTCTTC.

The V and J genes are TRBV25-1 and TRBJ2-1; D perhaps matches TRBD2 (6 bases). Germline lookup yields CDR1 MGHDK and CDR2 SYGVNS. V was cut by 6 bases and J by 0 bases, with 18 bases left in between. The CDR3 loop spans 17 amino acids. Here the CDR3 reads CASSDGAPGSSYNEQFF. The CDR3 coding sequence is TGTGCCAGCAGCGATGGGGCCCCCGGGAGCTCCTACAATGAGCAGTTCTTC.

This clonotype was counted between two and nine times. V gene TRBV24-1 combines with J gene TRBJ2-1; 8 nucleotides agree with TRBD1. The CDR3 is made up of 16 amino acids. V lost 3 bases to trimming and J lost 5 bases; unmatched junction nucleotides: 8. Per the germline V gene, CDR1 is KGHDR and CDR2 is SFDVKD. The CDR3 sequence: CATSDPRTGMDNEQFF. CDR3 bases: TGTGCCACCAGTGATCCCAGGACAGGGATGGACAATGAGCAGTTCTTC.